This T cell receptor (beta chain) was captured in a study of Graves' ophthalmopathy and Graves' hyperthyroidism. Study-level results: Blood also contained most of the expanded thyroid clonotypes above 0.001 frequency.

Germline CDR1 reads MDHEN; CDR2 reads SYDVKM. The V gene end was trimmed by 6 bases and the J gene end by 10 bases; junction bases not matched to a gene: 5. CDR3 length equals 11 residues. TCR beta CDR3 regions were amplified from RNA transcripts. Second-round multiplex PCR followed a first-round RT-PCR using HTBI primers. TCRdb redid the calling of the multiplex PCR reads with MiXCR, one entry per CDR3 protein. The sample has 200,000 to 250,000 distinct CDR3 sequences; around 28% are singletons. This clonotype was counted many times. Its antigen is undetermined. Exclusion applied to patients with other autoimmune diseases, uncontrolled infections, pregnancy or lactation.

Input material: peripheral blood. This receptor was taken from a man aged 50-60 years with Graves' ophthalmopathy. V usage is TRBV28 and J usage is TRBJ2-7; 8 bases are a match to TRBD1. The CDR3 sequence: CASRGDRSQYF. CDR3 bases: TGTGCCAGCAGGGGGGACAGGTCACAGTACTTC.